Below are 23 T cell receptor beta chains sequenced from a single sample in a study of CD8 T cells in Susac syndrome. The authors reverse transcribed roughly 0.5 to 1 ug RNA with random hexamers. TCRdb independently ran MiXCR on the immunoSEQ multiplex PCR reads; one entry per CDR3 protein. The sample contains 150,000 to 200,000 distinct CDR3 sequences, under 95% of which appear only once. Sequences were obtained from CD4+ T cells from PBMCs. The source is a human donor with multiple sclerosis.

The V and J genes are TRBV28 and TRBJ2-4, with 7 bases identical to TRBD1. The germline V gene encodes CDR1 MDHEN and CDR2 SYDVKM. This CDR3 is built from 14 residues. Trimming removed 6 bases from V and 8 bases from J; junction bases left unmatched: 10. The CDR3 protein is CASSYHRGWDIQYF. The CDR3 nucleotides are TGTGCCAGCAGCTATCACAGGGGTTGGGACATTCAGTACTTC.

V gene TRBV5-1 combines with J gene TRBJ2-5; TRBD1 might be the D (7 bases). From germline, CDR1 is SGHRS and CDR2 YFSETQ. The ends were cut back, 4 bases at V and 5 bases at J, with 15 bases in the middle. The CDR3 consists of 14 residues. The CDR3 here is CASSPAGGKETQYF. As DNA, the CDR3 is TGCGCCAGCAGCCCGGCAGGGGGGAAGGAGACCCAGTACTTC.

CDR3 amino acids: CSVKQGSSYNEQFF. The DNA of the CDR3 is TGCAGTGTCAAACAGGGGAGCTCCTACAATGAGCAGTTCTTC. The V call is TRBV20-1, the J call TRBJ2-1, with 7 bases that match TRBD1. After removal of 7 bases from V and 0 bases from J, the junction contained 6 bases not matched to a gene. Germline V gene lookup returns CDR1 DFQATT and CDR2 SNEGSKA (reference sequence). CDR3 length: 14 amino acids.

This clonotype has only a few counts. J is TRBJ2-6 and V is TRBV2, with 7 bases aligning to TRBD1. CDR1 is SNHLY, CDR2 FYNNEI, per germline. This CDR3 is built from 15 residues. J lost 0 bases, V lost 6 bases, and 2 bases had no gene match. Written as DNA, the CDR3 is TGTGCCAGCAGCCGGGACAGCTCTGGGGCCAACGTCCTGACTTTC. This sequence encodes CASSRDSSGANVLTF.

The chain has TRBV4-1 and TRBJ2-1; D is possibly TRBD2 (6 bases). The germline V gene has CDR1 MGHRA and CDR2 YSYEKL. There are 16 residues in the CDR3. V lost 4 bases and J lost 3, with 16 bases in between. This CDR3 is CASSPPNRGNYNEQFF. The CDR3 coding sequence is TGCGCCAGCAGCCCACCTAATCGGGGGAACTACAATGAGCAGTTCTTC.

V and J are TRBV6-2 or TRBV6-3 and TRBJ2-5; D is unresolved. Trimming took off 8 bases at V and 5 bases at J, with 12 bases between the two ends. Per the germline V gene, CDR1 is MNHEY and CDR2 is SVGEGT. CDR3 length equals 12 residues. The CDR3 nucleotides are TGTGCCAGCGGTTCAGATTATGAGACCCAGTACTTC. Residues: CASGSDYETQYF.

This clonotype was seen a single time. The chain combines TRBV28 with TRBJ2-5, with a tentative D call TRBD2 (6 bases). The V gene lost 2 bases and the J gene lost 6 bases, with 13 bases spanning the gap. Germline CDR1 and CDR2: MDHEN and SYDVKM. The CDR3 contains 14 residues. The CDR3 is CASSLRQGGQTQYF. DNA of the CDR3: TGTGCCAGCAGTTTAAGGCAGGGAGGCCAGACCCAGTACTTC.

The chain recombines TRBV20-1 with TRBJ2-7, with a tentative D call TRBD2 (5 bases). Germline V gene sequence: CDR1 DFQATT, CDR2 SNEGSKA (reference sequence). V gave up 4 bases and J gave up 0 bases, with 13 bases separating them. The CDR3 totals 14 residues. CDR3 residues: CSATASPYSYEQYF. CDR3 nucleotides: TGCAGTGCTACGGCTAGCCCTTACTCCTACGAGCAGTACTTC.

The V call is TRBV19, the J call TRBJ1-5; 8 positions match TRBD1. The germline V gene has CDR1 LNHDA and CDR2 SQIVND (reference sequence). V was clipped by 8 bases and J by 1 base; unmatched bases: 19. The CDR3 loop spans 19 amino acids. The CDR3 protein is CASWTPGAGGVFSNQPQHF. CDR3 sequence (DNA): TGTGCCAGTTGGACCCCCGGGGCAGGGGGCGTCTTCAGCAATCAGCCCCAGCATTTT.

The CDR3 is CASSSRLAGGGEQFF. The CDR3 DNA reads as TGTGCCAGCAGCTCTAGACTAGCGGGGGGAGGAGAGCAGTTCTTC. The chain is built from TRBV7-3 and TRBJ2-1; 13 nucleotides align to TRBD2. The germline V gene encodes CDR1 SGHTA and CDR2 FQGTGA. After removal of 4 bases from V and 10 bases from J, the junction contained 7 bases not matched to a gene. The CDR3 is made up of 15 amino acids.

This sequence joins TRBV5-1 and TRBJ2-7; TRBD1 might be the D (5 bases). Germline loops: CDR1 SGHRS, CDR2 YFSETQ. V lost 1 base and J lost 6, with 14 bases in between. The CDR3 is made up of 14 amino acids. CDR3 in DNA: TGCGCCAGCAGCTTGCCGGTGGGGCCCTCCGAGCAGTACTTC. This codes for CASSLPVGPSEQYF. The full variable domain, with the rest looked up from reference TRBV5-1 and TRBJ2-7, is KAGVTQTPRYLIKTRGQQVTLSCSPISGHRSVSWYQQTPGQGLQFLFEYFSETQRNKGNFPGRFSGRQFSNSRSEMNVSTLELGDSALYLCASSLPVGPSEQYFGPGTRLTVT.

V and J are TRBV19 and TRBJ1-5, with D possibly matching TRBD1 (6 bases). This CDR3 is 15 amino acids long. Per the germline V gene, CDR1 is LNHDA and CDR2 is SQIVND (reference sequence). The V gene lost 5 bases and the J gene lost 0 bases, with 11 bases spanning the gap. The DNA of the CDR3 is TGTGCCAGTAGTCCGGGGGCAGCTAGCAATCAGCCCCAGCATTTT. This translates into CASSPGAASNQPQHF.

The rearrangement uses TRBV6-6 and TRBJ1-1, with TRBD1 matching over 7 bases. The CDR3 runs 13 residues. Germline-derived CDR1 and CDR2 are MNHNY and SVGAGI (reference sequence). Trimming took 7 bases from V and 3 from J; bases not matched to a gene: 5. CDR3 DNA: TGTGCCAGCAAAGACAGGGAGGACACTGAAGCTTTCTTT. It specifies CASKDREDTEAFF.

The rearrangement links TRBV12-3 or TRBV12-4 to TRBJ1-2; 7 bases are shared with TRBD1. This CDR3 has 14 amino acids. Germline trimming cut 6 bases from V and 3 bases from J; bases unmatched to any gene: 7. The CDR3 is CASSTGQAYYGYTF. As DNA, the CDR3 is TGTGCCAGCAGCACAGGACAGGCCTACTATGGCTACACCTTC.

The chain links TRBV24-1 to TRBJ2-6, with a possible D match to TRBD2 (6 bases). There are 17 residues in the CDR3. The V gene lost 9 bases and the J gene lost 3 bases, with 20 bases spanning the gap. Germline CDR1 KGHDR, CDR2 SFDVKD. This CDR3 reads CATSGWEVKYGANVLTF. In nucleotides, the CDR3 is TGTGCCACCTCAGGATGGGAGGTTAAGTATGGGGCCAACGTCCTGACTTTC.

The chain couples TRBV2 to TRBJ1-2, with a weak D call TRBD1 (5 bases). This CDR3 has 13 amino acids. In germline, CDR1 is SNHLY, CDR2 FYNNEI. V gave up 7 bases and J gave up 7 bases, with 16 bases separating them. In DNA, the CDR3 is TGTGCCAGCAAAGAAGGTGGGGGGGGTGGCTACACCTTC. This encodes CASKEGGGGGYTF.

The V gene is TRBV10-3, the J gene TRBJ2-6; D might be TRBD1 (6 bases). This CDR3 has 16 residues. V shed 6 bases and J shed 1 base, with 13 bases lying between them. Germline loops: CDR1 ENHRY, CDR2 SYGVKD. The CDR3 region is CAIRGTPVSGANVLTF. CDR3 nucleotide sequence: TGTGCCATCAGAGGGACACCAGTTTCTGGGGCCAACGTCCTGACTTTC.

The chain couples TRBV7-2 to TRBJ2-1; 12 bases align to TRBD2. V shed 4 bases, J shed 8 bases, and the junction held 6 bases outside the gene matches. The V gene's germline CDR1 is SGHTA and CDR2 FQGNSA. The CDR3 is made up of 15 amino acids. The CDR3 sequence is CASSSGTSGFDEQFF. DNA for the CDR3: TGTGCCAGCAGCTCCGGGACTAGCGGGTTTGATGAGCAGTTCTTC.

The chain is built from TRBV20-1 and TRBJ2-7; D not resolved. CDR3 length: 13 amino acids. Germline CDR1 DFQATT, CDR2 SNEGSKA (reference sequence). Trimming left V 1 base short and J 0 bases short, with 7 bases between. CDR3 in DNA: TGCAGTGCTAGAGGTCAGGTCTCCTACGAGCAGTACTTC. This codes for CSARGQVSYEQYF.

The chain joins TRBV9 to TRBJ2-6; D not certain. Deletions cut 7 bases from V and 2 bases from J, with 10 bases between. This CDR3 has 14 amino acids. CDR1 is SGDLS, CDR2 YYNGEE, per germline. CDR3 protein: CASSEPAGANVLTF. CDR3 sequence (DNA): TGTGCCAGCTCTGAGCCAGCTGGGGCCAACGTCCTGACTTTC.

The chain is built from TRBV25-1 and TRBJ2-2; D is uncertain. V was shortened by 4 bases and J by 4 bases, with 13 bases between the two germline ends. The CDR3 consists of 15 residues. Germline V gene lookup returns CDR1 MGHDK and CDR2 SYGVNS. The CDR3 nucleotides read TGTGCCAGCAGTGCGTACCATACTACCACCGGGGAGCTGTTTTTT. It is translated as CASSAYHTTTGELFF. Variable domain in full (rest from reference TRBV25-1 and TRBJ2-2): EADIYQTPRYLVIGTGKKITLECSQTMGHDKMYWYQQDPGMELHLIHYSYGVNSTEKGDLSSESTVSRIRTEHFPLTLESARPSHTSQYLCASSAYHTTTGELFFGEGSRLTVL.

This sequence joins TRBV28 and TRBJ2-4; D unclear. The CDR3 contains 14 residues. Germline V gene data show CDR1 as MDHEN and CDR2 as SYDVKM. V lost 5 bases to trimming and J lost 1 base, with 9 bases between them. CDR3 bases: TGTGCCAGCAGTCTTCTGGCCGCCAAAAACATTCAGTACTTC. Encoded protein: CASSLLAAKNIQYF. Full variable domain (outside the CDR3, taken from reference TRBV28 and TRBJ2-4): DVKVTQSSRYLVKRTGEKVFLECVQDMDHENMFWYRQDPGLGLRLIYFSYDVKMKEKGDIPEGYSVSREKKERFSLILESASTNQTSMYLCASSLLAAKNIQYFGAGTRLSVL.

With respect to this clonotype: A read error may account for a junction end that differs from germline. The rearrangement joins TRBV20-1 to TRBJ2-3; 8 nucleotides align to TRBD2. The CDR3 covers 15 residues. The germline CDR1 and CDR2 sequences are DFQATT and SNEGSKA (reference sequence). The CDR3 region is CSASSGTRVTDTQYF. In DNA form, the CDR3 reads TGCAGCGCTAGCTCCGGGACTAGAGTGACAGATACGCAGTATTTT.